This T cell receptor beta chain was observed in a study of a mutant IDH1 vaccine in newly diagnosed glioma (dated by TCRdb to the early 2020s). For the study in its entirety: Patients received eight vaccinations in weeks 1, 3, 5, 7, 11, 15, 19 and 23, corresponding to visits V03 through V10. Vaccination began 4-6 weeks after radiotherapy alone, or alongside temozolomide cycles in the chemotherapy-containing groups. The approximately 33 treated patients were roughly 62% male and about 38% female, with a mean age of around 40 years. Before enrollment, most patients had been given radiochemotherapy with temozolomide as standard therapy, while the rest had received either radiotherapy alone or temozolomide alone. Peripheral blood was drawn at six visits: V03 (baseline), V05, V07, V10, V12 and V13. For exploratory analyses, fewer than 30 treated patients had longitudinal TCRB deep sequencing done wherever samples were available. Broad study findings and their caveats: Immune responses induced by the vaccine were seen in 93.3% of patients across multiple MHC alleles. The authors noted that analyses of patient blood samples could not be reproduced because of sample limitations. No apparent relationship was observed between pseudoprogression and alterations in the top peripheral T cell clonotypes detected by TCRB sequencing. Selection of PBMC samples for TCRB deep sequencing was based on availability.

This specimen's time point label, per the study, means: week 5, during vaccination. A 20-mer mutant IDH1 peptide at 300 micrograms in Montanide made up each vaccine dose, which was injected subcutaneously together with topical imiquimod. All donors had newly diagnosed IDH1-mutant astrocytomas of WHO grade 3 or 4 that showed loss of nuclear ATRX. The samples were drawn from NOA16, a multicentre, single-arm, open-label phase I trial in Germany that tested a mutant IDH1 peptide vaccine in humans for the first time. Genomic DNA for TCRB sequencing was extracted from EDTA blood using the DNeasy Blood and Tissue Kit. From its cysteine to its phenylalanine, the CDR3 spans 16 amino acids. CDR3 DNA is the only sequence kept; it has 48 bases, read in frame from the first base. The junction carries 15 bases between V and J, which are trimmed by 3 bases and 1 base respectively. Per the germline V gene, MDHEN is the CDR1 and SYDVKM is the CDR2.

Comment on this clone: Its antigen specificity is not known. There are no base qualities to consult, and no much larger clone falls within one base.

Libraries were built with the immunoSEQ multiplex PCR assay. Rearranged TCR beta chain sequences were amplified with the hsTCRB Kit following the manufacturer's protocol. An Illumina MiSeq was used to sequence the TCRB libraries. Turning to the authors' computational methods: The kit vendor's proprietary platform handled demultiplexing, trimming and gene mapping. TCRdb stores this immuneACCESS table with in-frame sequences only. Part of the clones is absent; in the studies checked, under half of the shortfall reflects unresolved V genes, and no reason is known for the rest. D and trimming were read from the DNA, whereas the V and J calls and clone size are those reported in that table. For this sample the table gives approximately 80,000 clones, of which roughly nine tenths were detected only once. The top ten constitute more than 0.5% of the sample.

The chain joins TRBV28 to TRBJ1-1; no D segment can be confidently identified. This clonotype originated in a woman between 50 and 59 years old with glioma. Here the sequenced sample was PBMCs, taken from a glioma patient whose treatment included an IDH1 peptide vaccine. Here is the DNA: TGTGCCAGCAGTTTTAGGACTCCTATAACGAACACTGAAGCTTTCTTT. Its amino acids are CASSFRTPITNTEAFF.